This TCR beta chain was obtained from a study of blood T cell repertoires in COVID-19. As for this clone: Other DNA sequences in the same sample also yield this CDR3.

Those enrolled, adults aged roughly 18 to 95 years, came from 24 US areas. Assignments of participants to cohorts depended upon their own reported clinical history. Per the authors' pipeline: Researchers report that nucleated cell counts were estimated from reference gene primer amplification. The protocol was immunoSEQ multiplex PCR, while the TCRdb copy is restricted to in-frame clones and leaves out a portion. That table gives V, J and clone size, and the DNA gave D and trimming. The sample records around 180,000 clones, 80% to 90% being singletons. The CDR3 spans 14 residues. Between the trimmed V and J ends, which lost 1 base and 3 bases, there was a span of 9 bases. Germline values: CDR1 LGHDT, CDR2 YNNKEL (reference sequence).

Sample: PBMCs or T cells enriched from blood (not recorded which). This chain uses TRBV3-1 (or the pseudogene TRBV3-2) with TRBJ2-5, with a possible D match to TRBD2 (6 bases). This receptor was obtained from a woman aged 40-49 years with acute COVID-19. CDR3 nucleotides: TGTGCCAGCAGCCAAGGGTGGGGGGAAGAGACCCAGTACTTC. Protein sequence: CASSQGWGEETQYF.